These 9 T cell receptor beta chains originate from one sample sequenced in a study of cytomegalovirus exposure and HLA in healthy donors. TCRdb's copy holds only in-frame clones and misses some; the assay was immunoSEQ multiplex PCR. The sample consists of over 150,000 clones, roughly 96% of them appearing once. The sample taken for sequencing was PBMCs. Receptors were obtained from a woman younger than 30 in good health and CMV-seronegative.

The chain has TRBV5-1 and TRBJ2-5, with 10 positions matching TRBD1. There are 15 residues in the CDR3. V gave up 2 bases and J gave up 5 bases; unmatched junction bases: 6. The germline V gene encodes CDR1 SGHRS and CDR2 YFSETQ. CDR3 protein: CASSFTGTGVETQYF. The CDR3 coding sequence is TGCGCCAGCAGCTTTACCGGGACAGGGGTTGAGACCCAGTACTTC.

A remark on this clone: One end of the junction varies from germline; a read error may be responsible. The genes are TRBV27 and TRBJ2-3; 12 bases are a match to TRBD1. There are 15 residues in the CDR3. From germline, CDR1 is MNHEY and CDR2 SMNVEV (reference sequence). The CDR3 DNA follows: TGTGCCAGCAGTTTCGGGACAGGGGGCACCGATACGCAGTATTTT. Protein sequence: CASSFGTGGTDTQYF.

V gene TRBV6-5 combines with J gene TRBJ2-7; 10 nucleotides agree with TRBD1. CDR1 is MNHEY, CDR2 SVGAGI, per germline. The CDR3 covers 14 residues. V lost 5 bases and J lost 0; bases outside the gene matches: 1. The CDR3 bases are TGTGCCAGCAGTGACAGGGGGCACTCCTACGAGCAGTACTTC. Its protein is CASSDRGHSYEQYF.

The rearrangement links TRBV19 to TRBJ1-5, with unresolved D. CDR1 and CDR2 (germline): LNHDA, SQIVND (reference sequence). Trimming left V 4 bases short and J 2 bases short, with 6 bases between. This CDR3 contains 13 residues. The CDR3 nucleotides read TGTGCCAGTAGTAACACAGGCAATCAGCCCCAGCATTTT. Translation gives CASSNTGNQPQHF.

The V and J genes are TRBV7-6 and TRBJ1-1; D gene uncertain. The V and J ends lost 2 bases and 4 bases respectively, with 8 bases between them. The CDR3 extends over 13 amino acids. Germline-derived CDR1 and CDR2 are SGHVS and FNYEAQ. This chain's CDR3 is CASSLMVSTEAFF. The CDR3 region has the DNA TGTGCCAGCAGCTTAATGGTGAGCACTGAAGCTTTCTTT.

The rearrangement uses TRBV7-8 and TRBJ1-2; 8 nucleotides align to TRBD1. V lost 5 bases to trimming and J lost 5 bases; unmatched junction nucleotides: 7. Germline values: CDR1 SGHVS, CDR2 FQNEAQ. The CDR3 spans 14 residues. The CDR3 DNA is TGTGCCAGCAGCACGGACAGGGCGTCGTATGGCTACACCTTC. It codes for CASSTDRASYGYTF.

The gene calls are TRBV5-1 and TRBJ2-3; D ambiguous. The CDR3 consists of 15 residues. Trimming took off 4 bases at V and 0 bases at J, with 12 bases between the two ends. CDR1 and CDR2 from the germline V gene are SGHRS and YFSETQ. CDR3 sequence (DNA): TGCGCCAGCAGCGTGGGTGACATTAGCACAGATACGCAGTATTTT. Protein: CASSVGDISTDTQYF. Variable domain in full (rest from reference TRBV5-1 and TRBJ2-3): KAGVTQTPRYLIKTRGQQVTLSCSPISGHRSVSWYQQTPGQGLQFLFEYFSETQRNKGNFPGRFSGRQFSNSRSEMNVSTLELGDSALYLCASSVGDISTDTQYFGPGTRLTVL.

The sample holds one count of this clone. V and J are TRBV5-6 and TRBJ1-1, with unresolved D. This CDR3 region has 15 residues. The V end was cut by 0 bases, the J end by 1 base, with 10 bases between. From germline, CDR1 is SGHDT and CDR2 YYEEEE. For the CDR3, the DNA is TGTGCCAGCAGCTTGGGGGCAACCTGGAACACTGAAGCTTTCTTT. Protein sequence: CASSLGATWNTEAFF.

The chain uses TRBV12-5 and TRBJ2-2, with D perhaps TRBD1 (6 bases). Between the trimmed V and J ends, which lost 3 bases and 1 base, there was a span of 12 bases. The V gene's germline CDR1 is LGHNT and CDR2 FRNRAP. There are 16 residues in the CDR3. The CDR3 coding sequence is TGTGCTAGTGGTTTTTTACTGACAGGGAACACCGGGGAGCTGTTTTTT. Translating gives CASGFLLTGNTGELFF.